Listed here are 2 T cell receptor beta chains from one sample, sequenced in a study of blood T cell repertoires in COVID-19. TCRdb's table, derived via immunoSEQ multiplex PCR, lists solely in-frame clones and lacks some. The sample has some 130,000 clones, roughly 91% seen once; the top ten hold approximately 4.5%. The specimen was peripheral blood. The receptors derive from a man between 60 and 75 years old with COVID-19, enrolled during active disease.

The rearrangement joins TRBV19 to TRBJ2-5; possibly TRBD1 for D (7 bases). The CDR3 runs to 14 residues. Germline CDR1 LNHDA, CDR2 SQIVND (reference sequence). V was shortened by 7 bases and J by 5 bases, with 17 bases between the two germline ends. CDR3 sequence: CASTGGQFGETQYF. The CDR3 nucleotides read TGTGCCAGTACCGGGGGACAGTTCGGGGAGACCCAGTACTTC.

This clone has just a few counts. This chain connects TRBV11-2 to TRBJ2-5; D is perhaps TRBD1 (6 bases). Germline loops: CDR1 SGHAT, CDR2 FQNNGV. V shed 1 base and J shed 5 bases, with 17 bases lying between them. The CDR3 spans 16 residues. The CDR3 DNA is TGTGCCAGCAGCTTAGGTAGCAGGGGCCTGTGGGAGACCCAGTACTTC. Its translation: CASSLGSRGLWETQYF.